This TCR beta chain originates from a study of blood T cell repertoires in COVID-19. Study information: COVID-19 samples from acute and convalescent phases originated in the United States, Italy and Spain. PBMCs, B-cell-depleted T cells, or T cells provided the cDNA or gDNA that made up the material.

This CDR3 region has 13 residues. The trim removed 3 bases at V and 12 bases at J, leaving 7 bases unmatched. Germline loops: CDR1 SGDLS, CDR2 YYNGEE. Using immunoSEQ multiplex PCR, the repertoire was profiled, and TCRdb retains in-frame clones only, with some absent. The table includes tens of thousands of clones, 60% to 75% detected once. Patients from Seattle were sampled longitudinally, starting during active infection. This clone is categorized as medium-sized. Material: peripheral blood. This receptor was identified in a middle-aged man with COVID-19, enrolled during active disease. The chain has TRBV9 and TRBJ2-3; 10 bases are shared with TRBD2. DNA for the CDR3: TGTGCCAGCAGCGGCACCCTAGCGGGAGATCAGTATTTT. It codes for CASSGTLAGDQYF.